This T cell receptor (beta chain) was profiled in a study of identical twins. The CDR3 length is 12 residues. V was cut by 6 bases and J by 6 bases, with 9 bases left in between. CDR1 and CDR2 from the germline V gene are MNHEY and SVGEGT. TCRdb called the 5' RACE reads again in MiXCR, with one record for every CDR3 protein. The data contain 470,000 or so distinct CDR3 sequences, approximately 24% of them seen just once; the ten biggest clones take up roughly 3%. This clonotype was seen a few times. This sample also belongs to another study, concerning T cells expressing NK-cell markers.

Material for sequencing was CD4+ T cells sorted from blood. J is TRBJ1-5 and V is TRBV6-2 or TRBV6-3; D is possibly TRBD1 (6 bases). The source is a woman under 30 in good health. CDR3 in DNA: TGTGCCAGCAGAAAGGGGGGTCAGCCCCAGCATTTT. Protein: CASRKGGQPQHF.